The 31 T cell receptor beta chains in this list originate from one sample, sequenced in a study of a mutant IDH1 vaccine in newly diagnosed glioma. Produced via immunoSEQ multiplex PCR; TCRdb's table is partial and in-frame only. Among 80,000 to 100,000 clones listed, about four fifths were seen once. The sample's time point: baseline, week 1 (first vaccination visit). Indicated treatment: pre-vaccination baseline after standard-of-care therapy. The sample here was PBMCs, taken from a glioma patient treated with radiotherapy, temozolomide or both. The receptors shown here come from a man in his forties with glioma. Some clones in this sample may be carry-over from other donors' samples.

The chain has TRBV7-8 and TRBJ1-3, with D tentatively TRBD1 (5 bases). Trimming shortened V by 6 bases and J by 0 bases, and 15 bases separated the two germline ends. This CDR3 is built from 16 residues. Looked up from germline, CDR1 is SGHVS and CDR2 is FQNEAQ. Written as DNA, the CDR3 is TGTGCCAGCAGTTCCAGACAGAGGGGCTCTGGAAACACCATATATTTT. The encoded protein is CASSSRQRGSGNTIYF.

This sequence joins TRBV5-1 and TRBJ2-3, with D unresolved. The CDR3 length is 13 residues. V gave up 4 bases and J gave up 3 bases, with 9 bases separating them. Germline-derived CDR1 and CDR2 are SGHRS and YFSETQ. The CDR3 coding sequence is TGCGCCAGCAGCGTACGATTTACAGATACGCAGTATTTT. Translated: CASSVRFTDTQYF.

The V and J genes are TRBV29-1 and TRBJ1-2, with a weak D call TRBD1 (6 bases). The CDR3 is made up of 14 amino acids. Per the germline V gene, CDR1 is SQVTM and CDR2 is ANQGSEA. The germline V and J ends were trimmed by 5 bases and 7 bases, with 20 bases remaining between them. The CDR3 DNA sequence: TGCAGCGTTTCTCAAAGGGGGGAGGGAGCTGGCTACACCTTC. It codes for CSVSQRGEGAGYTF.

This clone occurred a few times. V usage is TRBV2 and J usage is TRBJ1-2; 8 nucleotides line up with TRBD1. V dropped 4 bases and J dropped 5; count of bases not matched to a gene: 3. In germline, CDR1 is SNHLY, CDR2 FYNNEI. CDR3 length: 13 amino acids. The DNA for the CDR3 is TGTGCCAGCAGTGCGGACAGGGATTATGGCTACACCTTC. Its protein product is CASSADRDYGYTF.

As to this clone: One junction end does not reproduce the germline sequence, and a read error may be involved. This rearrangement joins TRBV6-1 to TRBJ1-1; no clear D. This CDR3 is 10 amino acids long. Germline V CDR1 and CDR2: MNHNS, SASEGT. CDR3 nucleotide sequence: TGCGCCAGCAGTGACCTTGTAGCTTTCTTT. This codes for CASSDLVAFF.

The rearrangement links TRBV6-1 to TRBJ2-7, with D perhaps TRBD2 (5 bases). Trimming took 6 bases from V and 3 from J, leaving 12 bases between them. In germline, CDR1 is MNHNS, CDR2 SASEGT. The CDR3 has 13 residues. The CDR3 nucleotides are TGTGCCAGCAGGAGAGCGGAATTCTACGAGCAGTACTTC. This sequence encodes CASRRAEFYEQYF.

The J gene is TRBJ1-6, the V gene TRBV5-1; tentative D call: TRBD1 (5 bases). The germline gives CDR1 SGHRS, CDR2 YFSETQ. This CDR3 region has 16 residues. The germline V and J ends were trimmed by 3 bases and 0 bases, with 10 bases remaining between them. CDR3 sequence reads: CASSWLGGSYNSPLHF. The CDR3 coding sequence is TGCGCCAGCAGCTGGCTCGGGGGCTCCTATAATTCACCCCTCCACTTT.

V usage is TRBV6-5 and J usage is TRBJ1-3; D is ambiguous. This CDR3 has 12 amino acids. Per the germline V gene, CDR1 is MNHEY and CDR2 is SVGAGI. The CDR3 is CASRSSGNTIYF. The CDR3 coding sequence is TGTGCGAGTAGGAGCTCTGGAAACACCATATATTTT.

J is TRBJ1-1 and V is TRBV10-3; D may be TRBD1 (5 bases). The CDR3 extends over 15 amino acids. Germline values: CDR1 ENHRY, CDR2 SYGVKD. V was pared by 6 bases and J by 3 bases, with 17 bases between. The CDR3 nucleotides read TGTGCCATCAGCGCCTCCGGGAAAGGGGACACTGAAGCTTTCTTT. Residues: CAISASGKGDTEAFF.

This chain joins TRBV6-5 and TRBJ1-1, with 10 bases matching TRBD1. The CDR3 totals 16 residues. Trimming removed 4 bases from V and 2 bases from J; junction bases left unmatched: 7. CDR1 and CDR2 from the germline V gene are MNHEY and SVGAGI. CDR3 DNA: TGTGCCAGCAGTTCTCCTCGACAGGGGGCCAACACTGAAGCTTTCTTT. This sequence encodes CASSSPRQGANTEAFF.

The V gene is TRBV5-4, the J gene TRBJ1-3; 10 bases are shared with TRBD1. The CDR3 totals 15 residues. V was clipped by 0 bases and J by 7 bases; unmatched bases: 4. Per germline, CDR1 SGHNT and CDR2 YYREEE (reference sequence). The CDR3 DNA follows: TGTGCCAGCAGCTTGGGACAGGGGGCGCGTAACACCATATATTTT. This sequence encodes CASSLGQGARNTIYF.

J is TRBJ1-2 and V is TRBV30; no reliable D call. Per germline, CDR1 GTSNPN and CDR2 SVGIG (reference sequence). V was cut by 0 bases and J by 4 bases, with 9 bases left in between. The CDR3 runs to 13 residues. Here the CDR3 reads CAWSVIVLYGYTF. CDR3 DNA sequence: TGTGCCTGGAGTGTAATCGTCCTCTATGGCTACACCTTC.

This chain connects TRBV25-1 to TRBJ2-2; a possible D gene is TRBD2 (6 bases). Germline loops: CDR1 MGHDK, CDR2 SYGVNS. The V end was cut by 2 bases, the J end by 0 bases, with 10 bases between. The CDR3 contains 16 residues. The DNA for the CDR3 is TGTGCCAGCAGTGAACTCGGCGGGGCGAACACCGGGGAGCTGTTTTTT. Translating gives CASSELGGANTGELFF.

The chain joins TRBV4-1 to TRBJ2-7; unclear D gene. With 1 base removed from V and 3 bases from J, the gap between germline ends came to 13 bases. Germline V gives CDR1 MGHRA, CDR2 YSYEKL. This CDR3 has 15 amino acids. The CDR3 spells CASSQVGNINYEQYF. The CDR3 DNA follows: TGCGCCAGCAGCCAAGTAGGGAACATCAACTACGAGCAGTACTTC.

This rearrangement joins TRBV19 to TRBJ2-2; 7 positions agree with TRBD2. With 10 bases clipped from V and 0 bases from J, the junction kept 11 bases outside the gene matches. The CDR3 sequence is 16 residues long. Germline loops: CDR1 LNHDA, CDR2 SQIVND (reference sequence). The CDR3 DNA reads TGTGCCACCGGACGGGGAGCGGGGCCGAACACCGGGGAGCTGTTTTTT. It translates to CATGRGAGPNTGELFF. Based on the CDR3 plus reference TRBV19 and TRBJ2-2, the full variable domain is DGGITQSPKYLFRKEGQNVTLSCEQNLNHDAMYWYRQDPGQGLRLIYYSQIVNDFQKGDIAEGYSVSREKKESFPLTVTSAQKNPTAFYLCATGRGAGPNTGELFFGEGSRLTVL.

The chain couples TRBV7-8 to TRBJ1-1; D perhaps matches TRBD1 (5 bases). Trimming stripped 1 base from V and 1 base from J, with 7 bases between. Germline-derived CDR1 and CDR2 are SGHVS and FQNEAQ. This CDR3 is 14 amino acids long. The CDR3 DNA reads TGTGCCAGCAGCTTAGAAGGACAGAACACTGAAGCTTTCTTT. This sequence encodes CASSLEGQNTEAFF. The variable domain in full, with the rest retrieved from reference TRBV7-8 and TRBJ1-1, is GAGVSQSPRYKVAKRGQDVALRCDPISGHVSLFWYQQALGQGPEFLTYFQNEAQLDKSGLPSDRFFAERPEGSVSTLKIQRTQQEDSAVYLCASSLEGQNTEAFFGQGTRLTVV.

CDR3 nucleotide sequence: TGCGCCAGCAGCCAGAGCACAGGGGGCTCGGGCTACACCTTC. Translated: CASSQSTGGSGYTF. The chain joins TRBV4-1 to TRBJ1-2; 9 nucleotides line up with TRBD1. V lost 3 bases and J lost 8; bases outside the gene matches: 7. This CDR3 region has 14 residues. Germline CDR1 is MGHRA and CDR2 is YSYEKL.

V usage is TRBV6-5 and J usage is TRBJ2-7; 8 nucleotides line up with TRBD1. Germline V gives CDR1 MNHEY, CDR2 SVGAGI. The CDR3 contains 15 residues. Losses at the gene ends were 6 bases for V and 2 bases for J; bases not matched to a gene: 9. The CDR3 DNA follows: TGTGCCAGCAGGGGAACAGGGGGGAAGCCCTACGAGCAGTACTTC. This encodes CASRGTGGKPYEQYF.

This chain links TRBV5-1 with TRBJ1-2; D uncertain. From germline, CDR1 is SGHRS and CDR2 YFSETQ. The CDR3 totals 13 residues. V shed 4 bases and J shed 2 bases, with 9 bases lying between them. The DNA of the CDR3 is TGCGCCAGCAGCCTGGCGGCGAACTATGGCTACACCTTC. This sequence encodes CASSLAANYGYTF. Full variable domain (missing parts from reference TRBV5-1 and TRBJ1-2): KAGVTQTPRYLIKTRGQQVTLSCSPISGHRSVSWYQQTPGQGLQFLFEYFSETQRNKGNFPGRFSGRQFSNSRSEMNVSTLELGDSALYLCASSLAANYGYTFGSGTRLTVV.

J is TRBJ2-2 and V is TRBV2; TRBD1 agrees at 10 bases. The CDR3 extends over 16 amino acids. Germline CDR1 and CDR2: SNHLY and FYNNEI. V was pared by 4 bases and J by 0 bases, with 2 bases of the junction left unmatched. This chain's CDR3 is CASSADRGANTGELFF. CDR3 bases: TGTGCCAGCAGTGCGGACAGGGGGGCGAACACCGGGGAGCTGTTTTTT. Looking up the rest from reference TRBV2 and TRBJ2-2 gives the full variable domain: EPEVTQTPSHQVTQMGQEVILRCVPISNHLYFYWYRQILGQKVEFLVSFYNNEISEKSEIFDDQFSVERPDGSNFTLKIRSTKLEDSAMYFCASSADRGANTGELFFGEGSRLTVL.

The chain has TRBV5-4 and TRBJ2-7, with D unclear. Trimming removed 2 bases from V and 2 bases from J, with 8 bases in between. The germline V gene encodes CDR1 SGHNT and CDR2 YYREEE (reference sequence). This CDR3 comprises 13 residues. In nucleotides, the CDR3 is TGTGCCAGCAGCTTCCAGCCAACCTACGAGCAGTACTTC. Protein sequence: CASSFQPTYEQYF.

V is TRBV6-5 and J is TRBJ2-2; maybe TRBD1 (5 bases). With 3 bases removed from V and 7 bases from J, the gap between germline ends came to 12 bases. Germline V gives CDR1 MNHEY, CDR2 SVGAGI. CDR3 length equals 14 residues. CDR3 bases: TGTGCCAGCAGTTATGGGCAGGGCCTCGGGGAGCTGTTTTTT. Translated, it gives CASSYGQGLGELFF.

This chain connects TRBV30 to TRBJ2-7; D is perhaps TRBD1 or TRBD2 (5 bases each). The CDR3 spans 14 residues. CDR1 GTSNPN and CDR2 SVGIG come from the germline V gene (reference sequence). V was cut by 2 bases and J by 0 bases, with 11 bases left in between. CDR3 in DNA: TGTGCCTGGAGTTACCGGGACCGCTCCTACGAGCAGTACTTC. It codes for CAWSYRDRSYEQYF.

This sequence joins TRBV2 and TRBJ2-7; the match to TRBD1 covers 10 bases. Losses at the gene ends were 6 bases for V and 4 bases for J; bases not matched to a gene: 6. Germline-derived CDR1 and CDR2 are SNHLY and FYNNEI. This CDR3 contains 14 residues. CDR3 sequence: CASRPGTGVYEQYF. In DNA, the CDR3 is TGTGCCAGCAGGCCCGGGACAGGGGTTTACGAGCAGTACTTC.

This clone has only one observation. This sequence joins TRBV5-6 and TRBJ1-4; D gene unclear. CDR1 is SGHDT, CDR2 YYEEEE, per germline. Trimming stripped 0 bases from V and 7 bases from J, with 22 bases between. The CDR3 consists of 18 residues. The CDR3 loop is CASSLAGWSGPDAEKLFF. For the CDR3, the DNA is TGTGCCAGCAGCTTGGCAGGCTGGTCGGGCCCCGATGCTGAAAAACTGTTTTTT.

This chain uses TRBV19 with TRBJ1-6; 7 nucleotides line up with TRBD1. In germline, CDR1 is LNHDA, CDR2 SQIVND (reference sequence). J lost 5 bases, V lost 3 bases, and 4 bases had no gene match. This CDR3 region has 15 residues. As DNA, the CDR3 is TGTGCCAGTAGTATCCGGGGGACAGATAATTCACCCCTCCACTTT. This sequence encodes CASSIRGTDNSPLHF.

The chain links TRBV13 to TRBJ1-6, with a possible D match to TRBD1 (5 bases). Trimming left V 5 bases short and J 0 bases short, with 11 bases between. This CDR3 comprises 16 residues. Germline loops: CDR1 PRHDT, CDR2 FYEKMQ (reference sequence). The CDR3 DNA reads TGTGCCAGCAGCGTGGGGGGGAGCTCCTATAATTCACCCCTCCACTTT. This translates into CASSVGGSSYNSPLHF.

The V call is TRBV7-2, the J call TRBJ2-5; 8 nucleotides agree with TRBD1. Germline loops: CDR1 SGHTA, CDR2 FQGNSA. V was clipped by 5 bases and J by 0 bases; unmatched bases: 11. This CDR3 comprises 17 residues. The chain's CDR3 is CASSQGQALLNQETQYF. CDR3 nucleotide sequence: TGTGCCAGCAGCCAGGGACAGGCCCTATTGAACCAAGAGACCCAGTACTTC.

The V gene is TRBV5-1, the J gene TRBJ2-2, with TRBD1 matching over 8 bases. CDR1 is SGHRS, CDR2 YFSETQ, per germline. This CDR3 spans 16 amino acids. V dropped 4 bases and J dropped 0; count of bases not matched to a gene: 5. The CDR3 coding sequence is TGCGCCAGCAGCCCCCGGACAGGGTCGAACACCGGGGAGCTGTTTTTT. Translation: CASSPRTGSNTGELFF.

V gene TRBV5-6 combines with J gene TRBJ2-4; no definite D call. This CDR3 is built from 13 residues. The V end lost 2 bases, the J end lost 7 bases, and 10 bases lay between the germline ends. Germline CDR1 is SGHDT and CDR2 is YYEEEE. CDR3: CASSLGRRNIQYF. The CDR3 DNA reads TGTGCCAGCAGCTTAGGAAGAAGGAACATTCAGTACTTC.

The J gene is TRBJ1-1, the V gene TRBV19, with D perhaps TRBD1 (6 bases). CDR3 length: 13 amino acids. Germline V gene data show CDR1 as LNHDA and CDR2 as SQIVND (reference sequence). Deletions cut 4 bases from V and 0 bases from J, with 6 bases between. CDR3: CASSTGVNTEAFF. In DNA form, the CDR3 reads TGTGCCAGTAGTACAGGGGTGAACACTGAAGCTTTCTTT.